The clone carrying this T cell receptor (beta chain) was picked up one time. The data were obtained in a study of blood T cell repertoires in COVID-19. The protocol was immunoSEQ multiplex PCR, while the TCRdb copy is restricted to in-frame clones and leaves out a portion. Of around 300,000 clones in the sample, roughly 88% were seen once. This CDR3 is built from 14 residues. Trimming took 0 bases from V and 8 from J, leaving 12 bases between them. Germline CDR1 and CDR2: SGHNT and YYREEE (reference sequence). The receptor comes from a man aged 25-40 years who had recovered from COVID-19. Material for sequencing was PBMCs or T cells enriched from blood (not recorded which). The chain carries TRBV5-4 and TRBJ2-1; a weak D match, TRBD1 (7 bases). The CDR3 region is CASSLGTGEDEQFF. CDR3 DNA: TGTGCCAGCAGCTTGGGCACAGGGGAGGATGAGCAGTTCTTC. Using reference TRBV5-4 and TRBJ2-1 for the parts outside the CDR3, the full variable domain is ETGVTQSPTHLIKTRGQQVTLRCSSQSGHNTVSWYQQALGQGPQFIFQYYREEENGRGNFPPRFSGLQFPNYSSELNVNALELDDSALYLCASSLGTGEDEQFFGPGTRLTVL.